This TCR beta chain appears in the sequencing data of a study of CD8+CD57+ T cells in acquired aplastic anemia. Across the study: An average of 3.2 ug of DNA was obtained from sorted CD4+ and CD8+ cells. Healthy donor CD4+ cell samples had a mean of around 9.9 million reads. Study-wide results and limits: Patients and healthy controls showed no significant CD8+ Simpson's diversity difference. Found in both controls and patients were about 30 CD8+ CDR3 sequences.

Germline values: CDR1 LNHDA, CDR2 SQIVND (reference sequence). The V and J ends lost 1 base and 1 base respectively, with 5 bases between them. The CDR3 extends over 13 amino acids. Genomic DNA acted as the template from which TCR beta VDJ combination and CDR3 sequence profiling were carried out. TCRdb called the reads again in MiXCR, with one record for every CDR3 protein. The data show 150,000 or so distinct CDR3 sequences, with 63% seen just once and roughly 42% held by the top ten. There are many counts of this clonotype. Its antigen is as yet unknown. The specimen was sorted CD4+, CD8+, or CD8+CD57+ T cells (not recorded which) from PBMCs. The sequence derives from a human donor in good health. This chain uses TRBV19 with TRBJ2-7, with D unclear. CDR3 bases: TGTGCCAGTAGTATAGTCTTGTCCTACGAGCAGTACTTC. It translates to CASSIVLSYEQYF. The full variable domain, rest sourced from reference TRBV19 and TRBJ2-7, is DGGITQSPKYLFRKEGQNVTLSCEQNLNHDAMYWYRQDPGQGLRLIYYSQIVNDFQKGDIAEGYSVSREKKESFPLTVTSAQKNPTAFYLCASSIVLSYEQYFGPGTRLTVT.